These 29 T cell receptor beta chains were sequenced from one sample in a study of blood T cell repertoires in COVID-19. Produced via immunoSEQ multiplex PCR; TCRdb's table is partial and in-frame only. The sample has 150,000 to 200,000 clones, roughly 86% seen once; the top ten hold 2.7%. Sequencing was performed on peripheral blood. These receptors were collected from a man aged 40-49 years with active or convalescent COVID-19.

In DNA form, the CDR3 reads TGTGCCAGCAAGGTGGAGGCGGAAGAGACCCAGTACTTC. Amino acids: CASKVEAEETQYF. The gene calls are TRBV5-4 and TRBJ2-5, with D possibly matching TRBD2 (5 bases). The germline V and J ends were trimmed by 6 bases and 3 bases, with 12 bases remaining between them. CDR3 length equals 13 residues. The germline gives CDR1 SGHNT, CDR2 YYREEE (reference sequence).

V and J are TRBV15 and TRBJ1-1; D unclear. Germline CDR1 and CDR2: LNHNV and YYDKDF (reference sequence). There are 15 residues in the CDR3. Deletions cut 3 bases from V and 9 bases from J, with 20 bases between. This CDR3 reads CATSRGITGESKAFF. The CDR3 nucleotides are TGTGCCACCAGCAGGGGGATTACCGGGGAATCAAAAGCTTTCTTT.

The gene calls are TRBV10-3 and TRBJ1-3; TRBD1 aligns across 9 bases. CDR1 and CDR2 from the germline V gene are ENHRY and SYGVKD. The ends lost 6 bases at V and 8 bases at J; junction bases unmatched: 8. This CDR3 region has 14 residues. This CDR3 reads CAIREGQGVDTIYF. The CDR3 coding sequence is TGTGCCATCAGGGAGGGACAGGGTGTCGACACCATATATTTT.

The chain employs TRBV13 and TRBJ2-7; unclear D gene. The CDR3 totals 14 residues. Trimming took off 0 bases at V and 0 bases at J, with 6 bases between the two ends. The germline V gene encodes CDR1 PRHDT and CDR2 FYEKMQ (reference sequence). CDR3 DNA: TGTGCCAGCAGCTTAGGCAGAAGCTCCTACGAGCAGTACTTC. This gives the protein CASSLGRSSYEQYF.

As to this clone: Other DNA sequences in this specimen translate into the identical CDR3. The chain is built from TRBV6-1 and TRBJ1-2; perhaps TRBD1 as D (6 bases). Germline assignment: CDR1 MNHNS and CDR2 SASEGT. The CDR3 is 13 residues long. Trimming left V 2 bases short and J 5 bases short, with 9 bases between. CDR3 region: CASSEQGRYGYTF. In DNA, the CDR3 is TGTGCCAGCAGTGAACAGGGGAGATATGGCTACACCTTC.

The chain is built from TRBV28 and TRBJ1-5; TRBD1 aligns across 7 bases. Germline-derived CDR1 and CDR2 are MDHEN and SYDVKM. The CDR3 sequence is 16 residues long. The trim removed 3 bases at V and 2 bases at J, leaving 7 bases unmatched. CDR3 residues: CASSFGRGTGNQPQHF. The DNA of the CDR3 is TGTGCCAGCAGTTTCGGCAGGGGGACTGGCAATCAGCCCCAGCATTTT.

The rearrangement links TRBV3-1 (or the pseudogene TRBV3-2) to TRBJ1-2, with D unresolved. This CDR3 has 13 residues. Trimming removed 5 bases from V and 5 bases from J, with 12 bases in between. Germline loops: CDR1 LGHDT, CDR2 YNNKEL (reference sequence). The CDR3 region is CASSFRGRYGYTF. In DNA form, the CDR3 reads TGTGCCAGCAGCTTCCGCGGCCGGTATGGCTACACCTTC.

V and J are TRBV3-1 (or the pseudogene TRBV3-2) and TRBJ1-1; D remains ambiguous. Germline V gene data show CDR1 as LGHDT and CDR2 as YNNKEL (reference sequence). Trimming removed 6 bases at V and 1 base at J, with 12 bases between. The CDR3 length is 14 residues. The DNA for the CDR3 is TGTGCCAGCAGTCCCTCCGGGGAGAACACTGAAGCTTTCTTT. Translation gives CASSPSGENTEAFF.

The chain links TRBV6-4 to TRBJ2-1; the match to TRBD2 covers 13 bases. CDR1 is MRHNA and CDR2 is SNTAGT in the germline V gene. V shed 0 bases, J shed 5 bases, and the junction held 7 bases outside the gene matches. The CDR3 is 18 amino acids. Here the CDR3 reads CASSDSGGLAGPHNEQFF. The CDR3 DNA reads TGTGCCAGCAGTGACTCTGGGGGACTAGCGGGGCCCCACAATGAGCAGTTCTTC.

V is TRBV7-3 and J is TRBJ2-3; a weak D match, TRBD2 (6 bases). The germline V gene has CDR1 SGHTA and CDR2 FQGTGA. V dropped 5 bases and J dropped 3 bases, with 9 bases sitting between them. This CDR3 comprises 13 residues. CDR3 amino acids: CASSNRGTDTQYF. DNA for the CDR3: TGTGCCAGCAGCAACCGGGGGACAGATACGCAGTATTTT.

V gene TRBV5-8 combines with J gene TRBJ1-4; 8 bases are shared with TRBD1. Germline CDR1 SGHTS, CDR2 YDEGEE. The V segment lost 1 base and the J segment 6 bases; nucleotides outside the gene matches: 8. The CDR3 covers 16 residues. This chain's CDR3 is CASSLRDRMTDEKLFF. The CDR3 DNA reads as TGTGCCAGCAGCTTGAGGGACAGGATGACGGATGAAAAACTGTTTTTT.

This chain joins TRBV29-1 and TRBJ2-3; tentatively, D is TRBD2 (5 bases). This CDR3 is built from 15 residues. Germline lookup yields CDR1 SQVTM and CDR2 ANQGSEA. V gave up 1 base and J gave up 7 bases, with 18 bases separating them. CDR3: CSVEARLALPYTQYF. The CDR3 DNA reads TGCAGCGTTGAAGCTAGGCTAGCACTACCATATACGCAGTATTTT.

The chain carries TRBV5-4 and TRBJ2-7; 8 bases are a match to TRBD2. From germline, CDR1 is SGHNT and CDR2 YYREEE (reference sequence). The CDR3 is 16 residues long. Trimming at V came to 0 bases and at J to 4 bases, leaving 9 bases not matched to a gene. The CDR3 bases are TGTGCCAGCAGCTTGGAAGCGGGGGCGATAAGGTACGAGCAGTACTTC. Its protein product is CASSLEAGAIRYEQYF.

This chain connects TRBV20-1 to TRBJ2-1; D gene ambiguous. The V gene lost 2 bases and the J gene lost 8 bases, with 7 bases spanning the gap. Germline V CDR1 and CDR2: DFQATT, SNEGSKA (reference sequence). The CDR3 spans 11 residues. This CDR3 is CSARSSYEQFF. The CDR3 DNA reads TGCAGTGCTAGATCTAGTTATGAGCAGTTCTTC.

This chain links TRBV10-3 with TRBJ2-3; TRBD2 is a possible D gene (7 bases). Deletions cut 2 bases from V and 14 bases from J, with 11 bases between. Germline CDR1 reads ENHRY; CDR2 reads SYGVKD. The CDR3 runs to 11 residues. The CDR3 loop is CAISEDGGPYF. The CDR3 coding sequence is TGTGCCATCAGTGAGGACGGGGGGCCGTATTTT.

Only a few counts were recorded for this clone. The chain is built from TRBV11-3 and TRBJ2-1; no firm D call. Germline CDR1 and CDR2: SGHNT and YENEEA. The CDR3 runs to 12 residues. V lost 8 bases, J lost 8 bases, and 13 bases lay in between. The CDR3 DNA sequence: TGTGCCAGCTCGCCCAGGTCCCATGAGCAGTTCTTC. Protein product: CASSPRSHEQFF.

The chain uses TRBV4-3 and TRBJ1-5, with a weak D call TRBD1 (6 bases). The germline V gene encodes CDR1 LGHNA and CDR2 YSLEER. This CDR3 is 16 amino acids long. Deletions cut 0 bases from V and 6 bases from J, with 15 bases between. The CDR3 protein is CASSQDPWGGGQPQHF. DNA of the CDR3: TGCGCCAGCAGCCAAGACCCCTGGGGGGGCGGTCAGCCCCAGCATTTT.

V usage is TRBV30 and J usage is TRBJ1-2; 7 bases match TRBD1. Germline CDR1 GTSNPN, CDR2 SVGIG (reference sequence). The trim removed 1 base at V and 1 base at J, leaving 6 bases unmatched. The CDR3 has 15 amino acids. CDR3 loop: CAWSGGQTFNYGYTF. In DNA form, the CDR3 reads TGTGCCTGGAGTGGGGGACAGACTTTTAACTATGGCTACACCTTC.

This chain links TRBV13 with TRBJ2-2, with D tentatively TRBD1 (5 bases). Germline loops: CDR1 PRHDT, CDR2 FYEKMQ (reference sequence). This CDR3 region has 17 residues. The V gene lost 1 base and the J gene lost 1 base, with 13 bases spanning the gap. CDR3: CASSLESHRMNTGELFF. For the CDR3, the DNA is TGTGCCAGCAGCTTAGAATCCCACAGGATGAACACCGGGGAGCTGTTTTTT.

This clone was counted between two and nine times. The chain has TRBV27 and TRBJ1-6; D ambiguous. CDR3 length equals 12 residues. Germline V lookup: CDR1 MNHEY, CDR2 SMNVEV (reference sequence). Trimming cost V 5 bases and J 7 bases, with 6 bases left between them. The CDR3 region is CASSLLNSPLHF. The CDR3 coding sequence is TGTGCCAGCAGTCTCCTCAATTCACCCCTCCACTTT.

This clone was observed a single time. The V and J genes are TRBV18 and TRBJ1-4; D gene ambiguous. Germline-derived CDR1 and CDR2 are KGHSH and LQKENI. The germline V and J ends were trimmed by 3 bases and 5 bases, with 7 bases remaining between them. CDR3 length equals 13 residues. In DNA form, the CDR3 reads TGTGCCAGCTCACCCGCGGGAAATGAAAAACTGTTTTTT. Protein sequence: CASSPAGNEKLFF.

The chain has TRBV6-1 and TRBJ2-5, with D unclear. CDR3 length: 13 amino acids. Deletions cut 3 bases from V and 1 base from J, with 6 bases between. Germline CDR1 is MNHNS and CDR2 is SASEGT. For the CDR3, the DNA is TGTGCCAGCAGTGACCGACTCCAAGAGACCCAGTACTTC. Encoded protein: CASSDRLQETQYF.

The chain is built from TRBV3-1 (or the pseudogene TRBV3-2) and TRBJ1-1, with D possibly being TRBD1 (6 bases). Germline assignment: CDR1 LGHDT and CDR2 YNNKEL (reference sequence). V lost 4 bases, J lost 1 base, and 13 bases lay in between. This CDR3 is 15 amino acids long. This CDR3 is CASSRTQGKNTEAFF. CDR3 DNA sequence: TGTGCCAGCAGCCGAACACAGGGCAAGAACACTGAAGCTTTCTTT.

The V gene is TRBV13, the J gene TRBJ1-1; no clear D. CDR3 size: 12 residues. V was clipped by 3 bases and J by 8 bases, with 10 bases between them. Looked up from germline, CDR1 is PRHDT and CDR2 is FYEKMQ (reference sequence). The CDR3 region is CASSFPGLEAFF. DNA of the CDR3: TGTGCCAGCAGCTTCCCCGGGTTGGAAGCTTTCTTT.

This clone has more than one count but fewer than ten. The V gene is TRBV6-2 or TRBV6-3, the J gene TRBJ1-5; the match to TRBD1 covers 8 bases. In germline, CDR1 is MNHEY, CDR2 SVGEGT. J gave up 2 bases and V 5 bases, and 5 bases lay outside the gene matches. The CDR3 contains 15 residues. DNA for the CDR3: TGTGCCAGCAGTACAACAGGGGGAGGCAATCAGCCCCAGCATTTT. This codes for CASSTTGGGNQPQHF.

This clone came up once. This chain connects TRBV7-2 to TRBJ2-2, with a possible D match to TRBD2 (6 bases). Germline V gene lookup returns CDR1 SGHTA and CDR2 FQGNSA. There are 17 residues in the CDR3. Trimming removed 2 bases from V and 0 bases from J, with 13 bases in between. As DNA, the CDR3 is TGTGCCAGCAGCTTATCATGGGGGGACGCGAACACCGGGGAGCTGTTTTTT. It encodes CASSLSWGDANTGELFF.

This clone was counted a few times. This chain connects TRBV15 to TRBJ1-5; a possible D gene is TRBD1 (5 bases). Germline CDR1 is LNHNV and CDR2 is YYDKDF (reference sequence). Trimming took off 0 bases at V and 6 bases at J, with 9 bases between the two ends. There are 14 residues in the CDR3. The CDR3 loop reads CATSREGGFQPQHF. The CDR3 DNA reads as TGTGCCACCAGCAGAGAGGGGGGTTTTCAGCCCCAGCATTTT.

In DNA form, the CDR3 reads TGTGCCAGCAGTTACGCCCTGGGAGGGGGAAGCAATCAGCCCCAGCATTTT. It yields the protein CASSYALGGGSNQPQHF. The chain is built from TRBV6-2 or TRBV6-3 and TRBJ1-5, with a possible D match to TRBD1 (6 bases). The CDR3 loop spans 17 amino acids. V was trimmed by 2 bases and J by 1 base, leaving 15 bases between them. Germline V CDR1 and CDR2: MNHEY, SVGEGT.

Of note for this clone: Different DNA sequences within this sample yield the same CDR3. This rearrangement joins TRBV7-9 to TRBJ1-4; unclear D gene. Per the germline V gene, CDR1 is SEHNR and CDR2 is FQNEAQ (reference sequence). The CDR3 runs 14 residues. The V end lost 5 bases, the J end lost 0 bases, and 7 bases lay between the germline ends. CDR3 bases: TGTGCCAGCAGCCTGTCCTCAACTAATGAAAAACTGTTTTTT. Protein product: CASSLSSTNEKLFF.